The present T cell receptor (beta chain) was sequenced within a study of regulatory T cells in long-lasting Graves disease. Study outcomes and limitations: Favoring TRBV28, TRBJ1-2 and TRBJ2-5 was a feature seen in persistent disease. TCR diversity in persistent Graves' patients was below that of newly diagnosed ones.

HTBI primers from iRepertoire and Arm-PCR of CDR3 regions yielded the TCR beta libraries. Each CDR3 protein gets one entry after TCRdb re-called the multiplex PCR reads with MiXCR. This sample has roughly 510,000 distinct CDR3 sequences, with about 16% found just once. This CDR3 has 14 amino acids. Deletions cut 7 bases from V and 7 bases from J, with 19 bases between. This clonotype was found many times. Its antigen is not known. The time point: newly diagnosed GD, antithyroid drugs for less than 3 months. RNA from PBMCs was the source of the TCR library. It was American Thyroid Association guidelines that determined Graves' disease diagnosis. As a group, patients came from one endocrinology department in Xi'an, China. These data were also reused for a study on T cells in Graves' hyperthyroidism and ophthalmopathy.

The receptor's source is a man aged 18 to 29 with Graves disease. Sequencing was performed on peripheral blood mononuclear cells (PBMCs), taken at new diagnosis, from a patient treated with antithyroid drugs. The chain uses TRBV12-3 or TRBV12-4 and TRBJ1-1, with a tentative D call TRBD1 (6 bases). CDR3 region: CASIDPGESSEAFF. DNA of the CDR3: TGTGCCAGCATCGACCCAGGGGAATCGAGTGAAGCTTTCTTT.